A selection of T cell receptor beta chains follows, all from one sample in a study of OX40 agonist ivuxolimab in advanced cancers. Sequencing used immunoSEQ multiplex PCR; TCRdb keeps in-frame clones, though not all of them. Of about 64,000 clones in the sample, roughly 87% were seen once. Sequenced material: CD4+ or CD8+ T cells sorted from blood, taken in a trial of the OX40 agonist ivuxolimab. The source is an adult with an advanced solid tumor such as melanoma, head and neck, liver or kidney cancer. Each CDR3 is given with its conserved first and last residue. A D gene is named only where the DNA matches it firmly. A row's size may be missing; if present it is once, few, many or a size class.

clone_size	j_call	d_call	v_call	cdr3_nt	cdr3_aa
few	TRBJ1-1	NA	TRBV11-2	TGTGCCAGCTCAACAGGGCCAGTAGCTGAAGCTTTCTTT	CASSTGPVAEAFF
NA	TRBJ1-5	NA	TRBV5-8	TGTGCCAGCAGCTTGCCTTCGCCGGGGGCGCCGAGTCAGCCCCAGCATTTT	CASSLPSPGAPSQPQHF
NA	TRBJ2-1	NA	TRBV2	TGTGCCAGCAGTGTACTGGATGAGCAGTTCTTC	CASSVLDEQFF
few	TRBJ2-5	TRBD2	TRBV5-8	TGTGCCAGCAGCTCGGGACTAGCGGGAATCGGAGAGACCCAGTACTTC	CASSSGLAGIGETQYF
once	TRBJ2-7	NA	TRBV5-1	TGCGCCAGCAGAAGTGGGGCGGGAGAGCAGTACTTC	CASRSGAGEQYF
NA	TRBJ2-1	TRBD1	TRBV6-5	TGTGCCAGCAGTTACGACAGGGGCCCCTACAATGAGCAGTTCTTC	CASSYDRGPYNEQFF
NA	TRBJ1-2	TRBD1	TRBV6-5	TGTGCCAGCAGTTACTCGGAGGGGGCTTATGGCTACACCTTC	CASSYSEGAYGYTF
NA	TRBJ1-3	NA	TRBV18	TGTGCCAGCTCACCACCGGCGCACTCTGGAAACACCATATATTTT	CASSPPAHSGNTIYF
once	TRBJ2-5	NA	TRBV7-2	TGTGCCAGCAGCTTAGGAGGGCCAGAGACCCAGTACTTC	CASSLGGPETQYF
NA	TRBJ2-7	TRBD2	TRBV7-2	TGTGCCAGCAGCTTGGGTACTAGCGGGGCCTCCTACGAGCAGTACTTC	CASSLGTSGASYEQYF
NA	TRBJ2-5	NA	TRBV18	TGTGCCAGCTCACCGTTCGGGGCGGGACAAGAGACCCAGTACTTC	CASSPFGAGQETQYF
NA	TRBJ2-6	NA	TRBV19	TGTGCCAGTAGTATAAGGGGGTCTGGGGCCAACGTCCTGACTTTC	CASSIRGSGANVLTF
NA	TRBJ2-4	NA	TRBV5-1	TGCGCCAGCAGCTTGGGTGATTCAAACATTCAGTACTTC	CASSLGDSNIQYF
few	TRBJ2-7	NA	TRBV5-1	TGCGCCAGCAGCTCGGGACCCTACGAGCAGTACTTC	CASSSGPYEQYF
NA	TRBJ1-2	NA	TRBV7-9	TGTGCCAGCAGCTTAAACCACAACTATGGCTACACCTTC	CASSLNHNYGYTF
NA	TRBJ1-1	TRBD1	TRBV7-2	TGTGCCAGCAGCTCTACCGGGACAGGGGGTAGGGCTTTCTTT	CASSSTGTGGRAFF
NA	TRBJ2-7	NA	TRBV9	TGTGCCAGCAGCGTAGGGGACAACATTGGCGAGCAGTACTTC	CASSVGDNIGEQYF
once	TRBJ2-3	TRBD2	TRBV19	TGTGCCAGTAGCCGTCAGGGACTAGCGGATTTCGATACGCAGTATTTT	CASSRQGLADFDTQYF
NA	TRBJ2-3	TRBD2	TRBV9	TGTGCCAGCAGCGTAGGAATTACGGGAGGGCCCTCGGGAGATACGCAGTATTTT	CASSVGITGGPSGDTQYF
NA	TRBJ2-1	TRBD2	TRBV7-2	TGTGCCAGCAGCTCCAGCCTAGCGGGATCTTACAATGAGCAGTTCTTC	CASSSSLAGSYNEQFF
NA	TRBJ1-3	NA	TRBV6-5	TGTGCCAGCAGAAAAGGGGCTGGAAACACCATATATTTT	CASRKGAGNTIYF
NA	TRBJ2-1	TRBD2	TRBV9	TGTGCCAGCAGCGCCACTAGCGGGAGCTACAATGAGCAGTTCTTC	CASSATSGSYNEQFF
NA	TRBJ1-2	NA	TRBV28	TGTGCCAGCAGTCTCGGGAGGGGCTACACCTTC	CASSLGRGYTF
NA	TRBJ2-6	NA	TRBV6-5	TGTGCCAGTAGGGTGGACGGGGCCAACGTCCTGACTTTC	CASRVDGANVLTF
NA	TRBJ1-3	NA	TRBV9	TGTGCCAGCTCCCGAGCGGACACCATATATTTT	CASSRADTIYF
NA	TRBJ2-3	NA	TRBV29-1	TGCAGCGTTTACAGGACAGATACGCAGTATTTT	CSVYRTDTQYF
NA	TRBJ1-2	NA	TRBV30	TGTGCCTGGAGTAGAGGGGCCGGCTACACCTTC	CAWSRGAGYTF
NA	TRBJ2-5	NA	TRBV5-1	TGCGCCAGCAGCTTTACAGGGGAGGGGGTCCAGTACTTC	CASSFTGEGVQYF